Shown below are 24 T cell receptor beta chains from a single sample sequenced in a study of shared clonotypes between healthy human individuals. This table comes from immunoSEQ multiplex PCR, and its TCRdb copy is limited to in-frame clones, with some not included. The sample has millions of clones; about 95% are singletons. Naive CD8 populations comprised CD45RO-negative cells positively selected for CCR7, excluding terminally differentiated effector memory CD45RA+ cells. The material sequenced was naive CD8+ T cells sorted from blood. These receptors all come from a man aged 18 to 30 in good health.

The rearrangement joins TRBV5-1 to TRBJ2-1, with D possibly TRBD1 on 5 matching bases. The length of the CDR3 is 13 residues. Germline loops: CDR1 SGHRS, CDR2 YFSETQ. Between the trimmed V and J ends, which lost 4 bases and 0 bases, there was a span of 5 bases. The CDR3 DNA is TGCGCCAGCAGCACAGGCTCCTACAATGAGCAGTTCTTC. Amino acid sequence: CASSTGSYNEQFF.

J is TRBJ2-7 and V is TRBV19; maybe TRBD2 (5 bases). The V gene's germline CDR1 is LNHDA and CDR2 SQIVND (reference sequence). The CDR3 contains 15 residues. Between the trimmed V and J ends, which lost 1 base and 5 bases, there was a span of 15 bases. CDR3 in DNA: TGTGCCAGTAGTATAGGTCCAGGCCTAGCCAACGAGCAGTACTTC. Amino acids: CASSIGPGLANEQYF.

The chain couples TRBV27 to TRBJ2-5; D not certain. The CDR3 loop spans 17 amino acids. The ends were cut back, 4 bases at V and 5 bases at J, with 23 bases in the middle. Germline CDR1 MNHEY, CDR2 SMNVEV (reference sequence). The chain's CDR3 is CASSSRGRTGLAETQYF. CDR3 DNA: TGTGCCAGCAGTTCAAGAGGTCGGACGGGTTTGGCGGAGACCCAGTACTTC.

This rearrangement joins TRBV30 to TRBJ2-7, with 14 bases aligning to TRBD2. There are 15 residues in the CDR3. J gave up 3 bases and V 3 bases, and 4 bases lay outside the gene matches. CDR1 GTSNPN and CDR2 SVGIG come from the germline V gene (reference sequence). Here the CDR3 DNA reads TGTGCCTGGAGCAAGGGACTAGCGGGAGTCTACGAGCAGTACTTC. Translating it yields CAWSKGLAGVYEQYF.

The V call is TRBV5-6, the J call TRBJ2-7, with TRBD1 identical over 9 bases. The ends lost 2 bases at V and 4 bases at J; junction bases unmatched: 7. Germline V lookup: CDR1 SGHDT, CDR2 YYEEEE. The CDR3 length is 15 residues. The CDR3 sequence is CASSFAGTGIYEQYF. The CDR3 DNA reads as TGTGCCAGCAGCTTTGCCGGGACAGGGATTTACGAGCAGTACTTC.

The gene calls are TRBV6-6 and TRBJ2-2; D is unresolved. V was shortened by 2 bases and J by 2 bases, with 6 bases between the two germline ends. The germline gives CDR1 MNHNY, CDR2 SVGAGI (reference sequence). The CDR3 loop spans 14 amino acids. The CDR3 sequence: CASSYGLNTGELFF. CDR3 bases: TGTGCCAGCAGTTACGGCCTCAACACCGGGGAGCTGTTTTTT.

V gene TRBV19 combines with J gene TRBJ2-7; D is possibly TRBD2 (5 bases). With 1 base removed from V and 6 bases from J, the gap between germline ends came to 13 bases. The germline V gene encodes CDR1 LNHDA and CDR2 SQIVND (reference sequence). CDR3 length: 14 residues. In DNA, the CDR3 is TGTGCCAGTAGTATAGTTGGGGAAAGCGGCGAGCAGTACTTC. Amino acid sequence: CASSIVGESGEQYF.

The CDR3 reads CASSARDSKYEQYF. CDR3 bases: TGTGCCAGCAGCGCCCGGGACTCCAAGTACGAGCAGTACTTC. The rearrangement links TRBV21-1 to TRBJ2-7; the table's D gene call, TRBD2, was not cross checked with the DNA. TRBV21-1 is shown as a pseudogene. The CDR3 has 14 residues.

This rearrangement joins TRBV4-3 to TRBJ2-7; 7 bases are shared with TRBD2. Germline V lookup: CDR1 LGHNA, CDR2 YSLEER. This CDR3 has 15 residues. Losses at the gene ends were 11 bases for V and 0 bases for J; bases not matched to a gene: 13. CDR3 nucleotide sequence: TGCGCCGGCACTGGGGGGGAGCGGCACTCCTACGAGCAGTACTTC. This gives the protein CAGTGGERHSYEQYF.

The chain is built from TRBV9 and TRBJ2-7, with 9 bases aligning to TRBD1. Trimming cost V 2 bases and J 6 bases; bases outside gene matches: 9. This CDR3 has 15 residues. Per germline, CDR1 SGDLS and CDR2 YYNGEE. CDR3 in amino acids: CASSVAGTGMSEQYF. The CDR3 bases are TGTGCCAGCAGCGTGGCCGGGACAGGGATGAGCGAGCAGTACTTC.

Concerning this clone: As the CDR3 is not closed by the conserved phenylalanine or tryptophan, this likely results from a read error. Other nucleotide sequences from this sample produce the same CDR3. The chain couples TRBV30 to TRBJ2-7, with D unclear. V lost 1 base and J 6 bases, leaving 10 bases between the germline ends. The CDR3 has 12 residues. The germline V gene has CDR1 GTSNPN and CDR2 SVGIG (reference sequence). The CDR3 protein is CAWSGDSPEQYL. CDR3 sequence (DNA): TGTGCCTGGAGTGGAGACTCCCCCGAGCAGTACTTA.

V usage is TRBV18 and J usage is TRBJ1-2, with no clear D. Germline V gene data show CDR1 as KGHSH and CDR2 as LQKENI. V dropped 3 bases and J dropped 2 bases, with 13 bases sitting between them. The CDR3 sequence is 15 residues long. For the CDR3, the DNA is TGTGCCAGCTCACCCGGGCGGGCTAAGAACTATGGCTACACCTTC. Its translation is CASSPGRAKNYGYTF.

The rearrangement joins TRBV11-1 to TRBJ2-3; the D is unclear. The V gene lost 5 bases and the J gene lost 4 bases, with 19 bases spanning the gap. Germline CDR1 reads SGHAT; CDR2 reads FQDESV (reference sequence). The length of the CDR3 is 16 residues. CDR3 sequence (DNA): TGTGCCAGCAGCCTCCGGGCTCTCTCTGGGGCAGATACGCAGTATTTT. Encoded protein: CASSLRALSGADTQYF. The full variable domain, rest sourced from reference TRBV11-1 and TRBJ2-3, is EAEVAQSPRYKITEKSQAVAFWCDPISGHATLYWYRQILGQGPELLVQFQDESVVDDSQLPKDRFSAERLKGVDSTLKIQPAELGDSAMYLCASSLRALSGADTQYFGPGTRLTVL.

The chain has TRBV27 and TRBJ1-3; tentatively, D is TRBD1 (5 bases). The CDR3 runs to 15 residues. The ends were cut back, 5 bases at V and 0 bases at J, with 11 bases in the middle. CDR1 and CDR2 from the germline V gene are MNHEY and SMNVEV (reference sequence). In DNA, the CDR3 is TGTGCCAGCAGTCCGGGACGGAACTCTGGAAACACCATATATTTT. Amino acids: CASSPGRNSGNTIYF.

In regard to this clone: Compared with germline, one end of the junction differs, possibly owing to a read error. The chain uses TRBV5-5 and TRBJ2-1, with 8 bases aligning to TRBD2. This CDR3 contains 16 residues. Germline V gene sequence: CDR1 SGHKS, CDR2 YYEKEE (reference sequence). For the CDR3, the DNA is TGTGCCAGCAGCGGCACAACGGGACTAGTTGGCCATGAGCAGCTCTTC. Translating it yields CASSGTTGLVGHEQLF. The complete variable domain, with remaining parts taken from reference TRBV5-5 and TRBJ2-1, reads DAGVTQSPTHLIKTRGQQVTLRCSPISGHKSVSWYQQVLGQGPQFIFQYYEKEERGRGNFPDRFSARQFPNYSSELNVNALLLGDSALYLCASSGTTGLVGHEQLFGPGTRLTVL.

The chain recombines TRBV7-9 with TRBJ2-7; D tentatively fits TRBD1 or TRBD2 (6 bases each). There are 13 residues in the CDR3. CDR1 is SEHNR, CDR2 FQNEAQ, per germline (reference sequence). Trimming stripped 3 bases from V and 8 bases from J, with 14 bases between. The CDR3: CASSLDSLAKQYF. The CDR3 coding sequence is TGTGCCAGCAGCTTGGACAGTCTAGCGAAGCAGTACTTC.

The chain employs TRBV5-5 and TRBJ2-7, with TRBD1 matching 7 bases. V was clipped by 4 bases and J by 6 bases; unmatched bases: 7. The CDR3 spans 13 residues. Germline V gives CDR1 SGHKS, CDR2 YYEKEE (reference sequence). The CDR3 is CASSKTGLSEQYF. CDR3 nucleotides: TGTGCCAGCAGCAAGACAGGGCTCAGCGAGCAGTACTTC.

Note on this clone: The sample carries other DNA sequences with the same CDR3. This chain connects TRBV4-1 to TRBJ2-7, with TRBD2 matching over 10 bases. The trim removed 4 bases at V and 2 bases at J, leaving 2 bases unmatched. The germline V gene encodes CDR1 MGHRA and CDR2 YSYEKL. This CDR3 is 14 amino acids long. CDR3 sequence reads: CASSLLAGAYEQYF. CDR3 nucleotide sequence: TGCGCCAGCAGCCTTCTAGCGGGGGCCTACGAGCAGTACTTC.

The V call is TRBV11-1, the J call TRBJ2-3; no clear D gene. The CDR3 length is 17 residues. CDR1 is SGHAT, CDR2 FQDESV, per germline (reference sequence). Trimming took off 0 bases at V and 2 bases at J, with 15 bases between the two ends. This CDR3 reads CASSLADYHTYTDTQYF. DNA of the CDR3: TGTGCCAGCAGCTTAGCGGATTACCACACCTACACAGATACGCAGTATTTT.

The CDR3 sequence: CAISDIRGTAEGGDTQYF. In DNA, the CDR3 is TGTGCCATCAGTGACATACGAGGGACCGCCGAGGGGGGCGATACGCAGTATTTT. The chain uses TRBV10-3 and TRBJ2-3; D might be TRBD1 or TRBD2, each matching 6 bases. This CDR3 spans 18 amino acids. With 3 bases removed from V and 6 bases from J, the gap between germline ends came to 25 bases. Germline CDR1 and CDR2: ENHRY and SYGVKD.

This clone was picked up a small number of times. V usage is TRBV30 and J usage is TRBJ1-2, with no clear D. Germline loops: CDR1 GTSNPN, CDR2 SVGIG (reference sequence). V lost 7 bases and J 4 bases, leaving 16 bases between the germline ends. The CDR3 is 13 residues long. CDR3 amino acids: CASSRPEGYGYTF. For the CDR3, the DNA is TGTGCCTCCTCTAGACCGGAGGGCTATGGCTACACCTTC.

Notes on this clone: The same CDR3 is also encoded by other DNA sequences in this sample. V and J are TRBV5-6 and TRBJ2-3; either TRBD1 or TRBD2 may supply D (5 bases each). CDR1 is SGHDT, CDR2 YYEEEE, per germline. This CDR3 spans 15 amino acids. The ends were cut back, 0 bases at V and 0 bases at J, with 8 bases in the middle. CDR3 protein: CASSLGGASTDTQYF. For the CDR3, the DNA is TGTGCCAGCAGCTTGGGAGGGGCTAGCACAGATACGCAGTATTTT.

This clone came up once. The chain combines TRBV13 with TRBJ2-7, with D unclear. Germline-derived CDR1 and CDR2 are PRHDT and FYEKMQ (reference sequence). The CDR3 covers 14 residues. V dropped 5 bases and J dropped 1 base, with 12 bases sitting between them. The DNA for the CDR3 is TGTGCCAGCAGCCACTCTCAGGATTCCTACGAGCAGTACTTC. This gives the protein CASSHSQDSYEQYF.

Comments on this clone: This sample also contains other DNA sequences that code for the same CDR3. V gene TRBV7-9 combines with J gene TRBJ2-3; weak D call: TRBD1 (5 bases). Per germline, CDR1 SEHNR and CDR2 FQNEAQ (reference sequence). The CDR3 has 14 residues. V lost 0 bases to trimming and J lost 1 base, with 5 bases between them. The CDR3 region is CASSLAQGTDTQYF. CDR3 DNA sequence: TGTGCCAGCAGCTTAGCACAGGGCACAGATACGCAGTATTTT.